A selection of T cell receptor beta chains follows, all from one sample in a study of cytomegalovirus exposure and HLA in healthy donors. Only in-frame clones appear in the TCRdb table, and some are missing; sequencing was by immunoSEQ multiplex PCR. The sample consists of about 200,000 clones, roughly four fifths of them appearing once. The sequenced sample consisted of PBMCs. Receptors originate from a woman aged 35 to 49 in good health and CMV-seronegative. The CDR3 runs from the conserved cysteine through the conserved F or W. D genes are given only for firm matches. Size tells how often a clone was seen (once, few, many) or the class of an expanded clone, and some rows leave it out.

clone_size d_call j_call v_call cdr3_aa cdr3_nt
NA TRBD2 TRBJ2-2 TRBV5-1 CASSLLPAGGAGELFF TGCGCCAGCAGCTTGCTTCCAGCGGGAGGGGCCGGGGAGCTGTTTTTT
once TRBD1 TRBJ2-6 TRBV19 CASSTGTRGSGANVLTF TGTGCCAGTTCGACAGGGACAAGGGGCTCTGGGGCCAACGTCCTGACTTTC
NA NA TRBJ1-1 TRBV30 CAWSPTTLLTEAFF TGTGCCTGGAGCCCAACTACGCTATTGACTGAAGCTTTCTTT
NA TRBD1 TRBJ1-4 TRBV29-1 CSVLGQGGEKLFF TGCAGCGTTCTGGGACAGGGAGGTGAAAAACTGTTTTTT
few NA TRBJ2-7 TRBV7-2 CASSLAGRQYF TGTGCCAGCAGCTTAGCGGGGCGGCAGTACTTC
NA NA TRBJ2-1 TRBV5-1 CASSFREGAYNEQFF TGCGCCAGCAGCTTTCGGGAGGGGGCATACAATGAGCAGTTCTTC
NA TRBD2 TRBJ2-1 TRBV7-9 CASGGVGSYNEQFF TGTGCCAGCGGGGGGGTGGGGTCCTACAATGAGCAGTTCTTC
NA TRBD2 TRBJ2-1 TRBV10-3 CAISPASGTTYNEQFF TGTGCCATCAGCCCAGCTTCCGGGACTACCTACAATGAGCAGTTCTTC
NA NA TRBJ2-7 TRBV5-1 CASSSEDRIQYF TGCGCCAGCAGTAGCGAAGACAGGATCCAGTACTTC
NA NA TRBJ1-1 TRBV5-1 CASSLDGHTNTEAFF TGCGCCAGCAGCTTGGACGGACACACGAACACTGAAGCTTTCTTT
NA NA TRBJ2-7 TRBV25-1 CASSEIGVGSYEQYF TGTGCCAGCAGTGAAATCGGGGTGGGCTCCTACGAGCAGTACTTC
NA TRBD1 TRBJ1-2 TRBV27 CASKEVRQGAAGYTF TGTGCCAGCAAAGAAGTCCGGCAGGGGGCTGCTGGCTACACCTTC
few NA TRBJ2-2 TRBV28 CASITANTGELFF TGTGCCAGCATTACAGCGAACACCGGGGAGCTGTTTTTT
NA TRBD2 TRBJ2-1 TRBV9 CASSEPTSGMVNEQFF TGTGCCAGCAGCGAGCCGACTAGCGGGATGGTCAATGAGCAGTTCTTC
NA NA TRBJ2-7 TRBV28 CASGKRLPSYEQYF TGTGCCAGCGGGAAGCGGTTACCTTCCTACGAGCAGTACTTC
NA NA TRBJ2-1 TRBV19 CASVRQGGGRAVGYNEQFF TGTGCCAGCGTACGACAGGGGGGCGGGAGGGCCGTTGGATACAATGAGCAGTTCTTC
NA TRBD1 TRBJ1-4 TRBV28 CASKTGTVREKLFF TGTGCCAGCAAGACAGGGACCGTCCGTGAAAAACTGTTTTTT
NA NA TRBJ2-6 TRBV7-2 CASRSGMGADVSGANVLTF TGTGCCAGCAGATCGGGCATGGGGGCGGATGTATCTGGGGCCAACGTCCTGACTTTC
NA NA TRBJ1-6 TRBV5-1 CASSLDGVANSPLHF TGCGCCAGCAGCTTGGATGGGGTAGCGAATTCACCCCTCCACTTT
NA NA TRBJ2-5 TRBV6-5 CASRDSWGTQYF TGTGCCAGCCGGGATTCGTGGGGGACCCAGTACTTC
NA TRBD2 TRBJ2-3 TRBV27 CASSSGLAGAHTQYF TGTGCCAGCAGTTCCGGACTAGCGGGGGCACATACGCAGTATTTT
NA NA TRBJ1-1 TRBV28 CATQSPGENTEAFF TGTGCCACCCAGTCCCCAGGGGAAAACACTGAAGCTTTCTTT
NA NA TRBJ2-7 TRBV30 CAWNAGEGLAYEQYF TGTGCCTGGAACGCAGGGGAGGGATTGGCCTACGAGCAGTACTTC
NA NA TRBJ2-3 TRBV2 CASSIGLGLSTDTQYF TGTGCCAGCAGTATCGGCCTAGGTCTAAGCACAGATACGCAGTATTTT
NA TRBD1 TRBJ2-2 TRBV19 CASSSGTANTGELFF TGTGCCAGTAGTTCCGGGACAGCGAACACCGGGGAGCTGTTTTTT
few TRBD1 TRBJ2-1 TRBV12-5 CASGLGTGQVYNEQFF TGTGCTAGTGGCCTCGGCACCGGACAGGTCTACAATGAGCAGTTCTTC
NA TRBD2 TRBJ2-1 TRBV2 CASSSLAYNEQFF TGTGCCAGCAGCTCACTAGCGTACAATGAGCAGTTCTTC
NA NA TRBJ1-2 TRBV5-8 CASSGGVNLYGYTF TGTGCCTCCAGCGGGGGGGTAAATTTATATGGCTACACCTTC